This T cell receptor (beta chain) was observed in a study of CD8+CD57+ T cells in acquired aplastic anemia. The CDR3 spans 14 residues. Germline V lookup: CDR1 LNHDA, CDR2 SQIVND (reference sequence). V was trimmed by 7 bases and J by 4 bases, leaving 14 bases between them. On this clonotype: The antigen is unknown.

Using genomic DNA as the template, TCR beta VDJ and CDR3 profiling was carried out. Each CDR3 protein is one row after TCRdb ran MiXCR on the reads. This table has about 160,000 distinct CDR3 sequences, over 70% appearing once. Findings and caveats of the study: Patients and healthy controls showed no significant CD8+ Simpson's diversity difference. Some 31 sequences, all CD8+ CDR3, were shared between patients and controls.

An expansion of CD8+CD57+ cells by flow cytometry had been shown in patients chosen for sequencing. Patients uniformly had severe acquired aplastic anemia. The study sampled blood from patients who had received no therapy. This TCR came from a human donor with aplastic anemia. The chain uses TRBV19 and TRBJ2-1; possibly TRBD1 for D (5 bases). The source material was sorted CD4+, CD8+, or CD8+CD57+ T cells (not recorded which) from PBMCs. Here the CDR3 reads CASTYGADYNEQFF. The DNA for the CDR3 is TGTGCCAGTACCTATGGGGCAGATTACAATGAGCAGTTCTTC.